This T cell receptor beta chain was documented in a study of shared clonotypes between healthy human individuals. Study at large: Per-donor plates numbered three CD4 naive, three CD4 memory, two CD8 naive and one CD8 memory.

The CDR3 covers 16 residues. Per the germline V gene, CDR1 is MDHEN and CDR2 is SYDVKM. Trimming at V came to 3 bases and at J to 7 bases, leaving 13 bases not matched to a gene. Profiling relied on immunoSEQ multiplex PCR, and the TCRdb table lists in-frame clones only, not all of them. The sample holds approximately 2.1 million clones, roughly 93% seen once. Sequencing was done on a sample of naive CD4+ T cells from PBMCs. As to subset: CD45RA+ positively selected. The J gene is TRBJ1-2, the V gene TRBV28, with TRBD1 identical over 8 bases. This TCR derives from a man in his late teens or twenties in good health. Some clones in this sample may be carry-over from other donors' samples. CDR3 sequence reads: CASSFPLNQGAGGYTF. The CDR3 DNA is TGTGCCAGCAGTTTCCCCTTAAACCAGGGGGCGGGTGGCTACACCTTC.